These 6 T cell receptor beta chains were all obtained from the same sample, sequenced in a study of PD-L1 blockade in urothelial cancer. Time point noted: peripheral blood 6 weeks after treatment start. Repertoires were generated with immunoSEQ multiplex PCR, while TCRdb's copy carries only in-frame clones and drops some. The table shows roughly 40,000 clones, with 91% occurring only once. Material: PBMCs, obtained around atezolizumab (anti-PD-L1) treatment. Receptors originate from a man in his sixties or seventies with urothelial cancer.

This sequence joins TRBV27 and TRBJ1-2; D is undetermined. Germline V gives CDR1 MNHEY, CDR2 SMNVEV (reference sequence). This CDR3 is 14 amino acids long. Trimming removed 6 bases at V and 4 bases at J, with 15 bases between. The chain's CDR3 is CASSPDLGVYGYTF. Written as DNA, the CDR3 is TGTGCCAGCAGCCCGGACTTGGGAGTCTATGGCTACACCTTC.

The chain has TRBV6-1 and TRBJ1-5, with 9 bases identical to TRBD1. With V trimmed by 4 bases and J by 5 bases, 6 bases remained unmatched. Germline V gene sequence: CDR1 MNHNS, CDR2 SASEGT. The CDR3 length is 15 residues. The CDR3 spells CASSAVDRGYQPQHF. The CDR3 bases are TGTGCCAGCAGTGCTGTGGACAGGGGATATCAGCCCCAGCATTTT.

The gene calls are TRBV6-1 and TRBJ1-4; 9 nucleotides align to TRBD1. Germline-derived CDR1 and CDR2 are MNHNS and SASEGT. Unmatched junction bases numbered 6, after V lost 4 bases and J lost 3 bases. This CDR3 comprises 16 residues. CDR3 loop: CASSGIRQGANEKLFF. In DNA, the CDR3 is TGTGCCAGCAGTGGGATTCGACAGGGGGCTAATGAAAAACTGTTTTTT.

This chain's CDR3 is CASSPRQGNYEQYF. For the CDR3, the DNA is TGCGCCAGCAGCCCTAGACAGGGAAACTACGAGCAGTACTTC. The gene calls are TRBV5-1 and TRBJ2-7, with 7 bases identical to TRBD1. Trimming at V came to 4 bases and at J to 3 bases, leaving 7 bases not matched to a gene. Per the germline V gene, CDR1 is SGHRS and CDR2 is YFSETQ. The CDR3 length is 14 residues. Full variable domain (remainder filled in from reference TRBV5-1 and TRBJ2-7): KAGVTQTPRYLIKTRGQQVTLSCSPISGHRSVSWYQQTPGQGLQFLFEYFSETQRNKGNFPGRFSGRQFSNSRSEMNVSTLELGDSALYLCASSPRQGNYEQYFGPGTRLTVT.

The gene calls are TRBV5-1 and TRBJ1-3, with D possibly matching TRBD1 (6 bases). With 3 bases removed from V and 2 bases from J, the gap between germline ends came to 12 bases. This CDR3 is built from 15 residues. CDR1 SGHRS and CDR2 YFSETQ come from the germline V gene. Here the CDR3 DNA reads TGCGCCAGCAGCTCCCTAGGGGGAGCTGGAAACACCATATATTTT. Its protein product is CASSSLGGAGNTIYF.

This clone has a single count. This chain links TRBV19 with TRBJ2-4, with 10 bases that match TRBD2. The CDR3 is made up of 15 amino acids. Trimming cost V 3 bases and J 6 bases; bases outside gene matches: 5. The germline V gene encodes CDR1 LNHDA and CDR2 SQIVND (reference sequence). CDR3 residues: CASSITSGTANIQYF. The CDR3 bases are TGTGCCAGTAGTATTACTAGCGGGACGGCAAACATTCAGTACTTC.